Below, 7 T cell receptor beta chains from the same sample are listed, as sequenced in a study of blood T cell repertoires in COVID-19 (dated by TCRdb to the early 2020s). Library preparation used the immunoSEQ multiplex PCR assay. The table comes from immuneACCESS by way of TCRdb, which keeps in-frame sequences with V and J called. Part of the clones is missing from these tables; in studies checked, under half for an unresolved V gene and the rest for unknown reasons. The sample table lists over 200,000 clones, 90% to 95% of them with a count of one. The top ten clones comprise around 0.84% of the sample. Input material: peripheral blood. These receptors all come from a man aged 60-69 years with COVID-19, enrolled during active disease.

V usage is TRBV18 and J usage is TRBJ1-5; a weak D match, TRBD1 (6 bases). The CDR3 is 13 residues long. The V and J ends lost 4 bases and 11 bases respectively, with 15 bases between them. The V gene's germline CDR1 is KGHSH and CDR2 LQKENI. The CDR3 nucleotides are TGTGCCAGCTCACTACAGGGAGGGGAAGCCCAGCATTTT. Translation: CASSLQGGEAQHF.

This clone was observed a single time. The chain combines TRBV19 with TRBJ1-6; TRBD1 matches 7 bases. This CDR3 has 13 residues. Germline V CDR1 and CDR2: LNHDA, SQIVND (reference sequence). The J segment lost 8 bases and the V segment lost 6 bases, leaving 4 bases of the junction unmatched. The CDR3 region is CASRTRGDSPLHF. CDR3 bases: TGTGCCAGTAGGACCAGGGGGGATTCACCCCTCCACTTT. Variable domain in full (rest from reference TRBV19 and TRBJ1-6): DGGITQSPKYLFRKEGQNVTLSCEQNLNHDAMYWYRQDPGQGLRLIYYSQIVNDFQKGDIAEGYSVSREKKESFPLTVTSAQKNPTAFYLCASRTRGDSPLHFGNGTRLTVT.

The chain joins TRBV2 to TRBJ2-1, with 10 bases aligning to TRBD2. Germline CDR1 SNHLY, CDR2 FYNNEI. The CDR3 loop spans 14 amino acids. The trim removed 9 bases at V and 4 bases at J, leaving 6 bases unmatched. In DNA form, the CDR3 reads TGTGCCAGTTCAGCGGGAGGGCTGTACAATGAGCAGTTCTTC. It translates to CASSAGGLYNEQFF.

The rearrangement joins TRBV5-6 to TRBJ2-5; 10 bases are a match to TRBD2. The CDR3 sequence is 15 residues long. The germline V gene has CDR1 SGHDT and CDR2 YYEEEE. V shed 2 bases, J shed 4 bases, and the junction held 5 bases outside the gene matches. As DNA, the CDR3 is TGTGCCAGCAGCTTCCGTGTAGCGGGAGGAGAGACCCAGTACTTC. This codes for CASSFRVAGGETQYF.

The gene calls are TRBV19 and TRBJ2-2; 9 bases agree with TRBD1. This CDR3 spans 16 amino acids. Germline V CDR1 and CDR2: LNHDA, SQIVND (reference sequence). With 6 bases clipped from V and 1 base from J, the junction kept 6 bases outside the gene matches. CDR3 coding DNA: TGTGCCAGTAGAAGGGGGACAGGGATGAACACCGGGGAGCTGTTTTTT. Residues: CASRRGTGMNTGELFF.

The V call is TRBV5-4, the J call TRBJ2-2, with unresolved D. V lost 0 bases, J lost 7 bases, and 4 bases lay in between. CDR1 and CDR2 from the germline V gene are SGHNT and YYREEE (reference sequence). There are 12 residues in the CDR3. CDR3: CASSLEHGELFF. CDR3 nucleotides: TGTGCCAGCAGCTTGGAACACGGGGAGCTGTTTTTT.

This chain links TRBV7-2 with TRBJ2-3; 14 bases map to TRBD2. Unmatched junction bases numbered 6, after V lost 0 bases and J lost 7 bases. This CDR3 spans 17 amino acids. Germline V gives CDR1 SGHTA, CDR2 FQGNSA. The CDR3 DNA sequence: TGTGCCAGCAGCTTAGCGACTAGCGGGAGGGCCGGAAATACGCAGTATTTT. Its translation: CASSLATSGRAGNTQYF. Full variable domain (missing parts from reference TRBV7-2 and TRBJ2-3): GAGVSQSPSNKVTEKGKDVELRCDPISGHTALYWYRQSLGQGLEFLIYFQGNSAPDKSGLPSDRFSAERTGGSVSTLTIQRTQQEDSAVYLCASSLATSGRAGNTQYFGPGTRLTVL.